This entry lists 12 T cell receptor delta chains sequenced from one sample in a study of Vδ1+ human thymocytes. Study-wide results and caveats: In the thymus, TRG and TRD repertoires looked highly polyclonal with Gaussian CDR3 lengths.

These TCRs' antigens remain unknown. Extracted RNA was reverse transcribed into cDNA. CDR3 amplicons came from multiplex PCR with pooled V-gene forward and constant-region reverse primers. TCRdb reprocessed the multiplex PCR reads using CATT. In the table there are around 56,000 delta-chain clones, more than 13% of which are singletons. Sequenced sample: Vdelta1+ gamma-delta thymocytes from the thymus. Stated subset: FACS-sorted CD3+ TCRalphabeta- TCRVdelta1+ TCRVdelta2- thymocytes. The receptors were gathered from a girl under three years old who had congenital heart surgery.

This clone is judged medium-sized. This rearrangement joins TRDV2 to TRDJ2; D remains unclear. Germline V lookup: CDR1 GEAIGNYY, CDR2 EKD. The CDR3 is 12 amino acids. V was trimmed by 6 bases and J by 0 bases, leaving 4 bases between them. The CDR3 coding sequence is TGTGCCTGTCATTCTTTGACAGCACAACTCTTCTTT. As protein: CACHSLTAQLFF.

This clone has only a few counts. V is TRDV1 and J is TRDJ1; D possibly corresponds to TRDD3 (8 bases). V lost 7 bases, J lost 6 bases, and 27 bases lay in between. CDR3 size: 17 residues. The V gene's germline CDR1 is TSWWSYY and CDR2 QGS. The DNA of the CDR3 is TGTGCTCTTGCTCCTGGCCTTCCTTCGGGGATACCCAATAAACTCATCTTT. The encoded protein is CALAPGLPSGIPNKLIF.

This clone has just a few counts. The V gene is TRDV1, the J gene TRDJ1, with D perhaps TRDD3 (5 bases). Germline CDR1 is TSWWSYY and CDR2 is QGS. The V and J ends lost 4 bases and 1 base respectively, with 16 bases between them. The CDR3 spans 16 residues. For the CDR3, the DNA is TGTGCTCTTGGGGTCCCAGGCCGGGGGGGCACCGATAAACTCATCTTT. It yields the protein CALGVPGRGGTDKLIF.

This clone was seen more than once but under ten times. The V gene is TRDV1, the J gene TRDJ1, with 13 bases lining up with TRDD3. V was pared by 3 bases and J by 0 bases, with 25 bases of the junction left unmatched. Germline V CDR1 and CDR2: TSWWSYY, QGS. This CDR3 has 24 residues. CDR3 nucleotide sequence: TGTGCTCTTGGGGAGGTGGGCCTGGCCGTACTGGGGGATACGCCCGAGGGATACACCGATAAACTCATCTTT. This encodes CALGEVGLAVLGDTPEGYTDKLIF.

This clone was counted a few times. The chain is built from TRDV1 and TRDJ1, with TRDD3 matching 13 bases. The germline V gene has CDR1 TSWWSYY and CDR2 QGS. The length of the CDR3 is 25 residues. J was trimmed by 2 bases and V by 4 bases; bases with no gene match: 31. The CDR3 coding sequence is TGTGCTCTTGGGGTGAGACTTCCCGCAAATAGTTCCCCACTGGGGGATACGGGGAGGACCGATAAACTCATCTTT. Residues: CALGVRLPANSSPLGDTGRTDKLIF.

The chain uses TRDV1 and TRDJ1; 9 nucleotides agree with TRDD2. Per the germline V gene, CDR1 is TSWWSYY and CDR2 is QGS. After removal of 3 bases from V and 8 bases from J, the junction contained 22 bases not matched to a gene. CDR3 length: 19 residues. CDR3 protein: CALGETFLQVLVGIQKLIF. Written as DNA, the CDR3 is TGTGCTCTTGGGGAGACCTTCCTACAAGTACTGGTGGGAATTCAAAAACTCATCTTT.

This clone was counted a few times. The chain joins TRDV1 to TRDJ1; D not certain. With 0 bases removed from V and 5 bases from J, the gap between germline ends came to 10 bases. CDR3 length equals 14 residues. Germline values: CDR1 TSWWSYY, CDR2 QGS. The CDR3 DNA reads TGTGCTCTTGGGGAACTTGATCCCGAAGATAAACTCATCTTT. This sequence encodes CALGELDPEDKLIF.

This clone was picked up a small number of times. The chain uses TRAV29/DV5 and TRDJ1; D remains unclear. The V gene's germline CDR1 is NSMFDY and CDR2 ISSIKDK. The CDR3 has 16 residues. Trimming removed 2 bases from V and 4 bases from J, with 21 bases in between. Written as DNA, the CDR3 is TGTGCAGCAAGGGTGGTTGGGCCCACAAAAAACGATAAACTCATCTTT. Translated: CAARVVGPTKNDKLIF. The complete variable domain, with remaining parts taken from reference TRAV29/DV5 and TRDJ1, reads DQQVKQNSPSLSVQEGRISILNCDYTNSMFDYFLWYKKYPAEGPTFLISISSIKDKNEDGRFTVFLNKSAKHLSLHIVPSQPGDSAVYFCAARVVGPTKNDKLIFGKGTRVTVEP.

The chain employs TRDV2 and TRDJ1; 10 bases are a match to TRDD3. The CDR3 is made up of 17 amino acids. V shed 0 bases, J shed 0 bases, and the junction held 6 bases outside the gene matches. CDR1 and CDR2 from the germline V gene are GEAIGNYY and EKD. In DNA, the CDR3 is TGTGCCTGTGACACCATATCTACTGGGGGATACACCGATAAACTCATCTTT. Its protein is CACDTISTGGYTDKLIF.

This clone was recorded once. The rearrangement links TRDV1 to TRDJ1; 7 bases agree with TRDD3. CDR1 is TSWWSYY, CDR2 QGS, per germline. The CDR3 is 21 amino acids. Unmatched junction bases numbered 25, after V lost 2 bases and J lost 4 bases. CDR3 residues: CALGEDVLAPLLGIRNDKLIF. The CDR3 DNA sequence: TGTGCTCTTGGGGAAGATGTCTTGGCTCCCTTACTGGGGATCCGCAACGATAAACTCATCTTT.

This sequence joins TRDV1 and TRDJ1; TRDD3 is a possible D gene (5 bases). Germline lookup yields CDR1 TSWWSYY and CDR2 QGS. V was shortened by 2 bases and J by 0 bases, with 13 bases between the two germline ends. The CDR3 has 16 residues. The CDR3 region has the DNA TGTGCTCTTGGGGAATTTTACTGGTTGTACACCGATAAACTCATCTTT. Translating it yields CALGEFYWLYTDKLIF.

The chain joins TRDV1 to TRDJ1; TRDD3 is a possible D gene (8 bases). Trimming took off 0 bases at V and 1 base at J, with 30 bases between the two ends. The CDR3 length is 22 residues. Germline V gene sequence: CDR1 TSWWSYY, CDR2 QGS. CDR3 sequence: CALGELSYENLLGAFLTDKLIF. The DNA for the CDR3 is TGTGCTCTTGGGGAACTTTCCTACGAAAACTTACTGGGGGCCTTCCTCACCGATAAACTCATCTTT.